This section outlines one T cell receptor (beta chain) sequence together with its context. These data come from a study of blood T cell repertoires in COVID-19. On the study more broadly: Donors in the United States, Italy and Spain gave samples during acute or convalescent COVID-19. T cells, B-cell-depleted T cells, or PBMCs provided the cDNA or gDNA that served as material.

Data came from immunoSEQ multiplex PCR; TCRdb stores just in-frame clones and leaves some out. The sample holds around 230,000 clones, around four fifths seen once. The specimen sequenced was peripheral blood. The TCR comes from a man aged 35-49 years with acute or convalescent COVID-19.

CDR3 sequence: CATGGARGYGYTF. CDR3 in DNA: TGTGCCACCGGGGGGGCCCGGGGCTATGGCTACACCTTC. The chain has TRBV12-3 or TRBV12-4 and TRBJ1-2, with D possibly TRBD1 on 6 matching bases. Trimming took off 10 bases at V and 4 bases at J, with 16 bases between the two ends. The CDR3 has 13 amino acids.